What follows is one T cell receptor (beta chain) and its context. Its antigen is undetermined. This record comes from a study of T cell responses to AZD1222 COVID-19 vaccine. The overall study: Both about-4-week and about-12-week second-dose recipients were combined.

Study results and caveats: The study found Spike-specific TCR breadth and depth rose after two AZD1222 doses. Recipients of AZD1222 seropositive at baseline numbered only 6 or 7.

From germline, CDR1 is LNHDA and CDR2 SQIVND (reference sequence). The CDR3 contains 16 residues. The ends were cut back, 4 bases at V and 0 bases at J, with 13 bases in the middle. The table came from immunoSEQ multiplex PCR; TCRdb's copy has only in-frame clones and leaves some out. The sample includes roughly 78,000 clones, around four fifths of them seen just once. This receptor was obtained from an adult in good health. The chain is built from TRBV19 and TRBJ1-5; TRBD1 is a possible D gene (6 bases). Specimen: peripheral blood, collected on day 0 of AZD1222 vaccination. CDR3 DNA sequence: TGTGCCAGTAGTAAGGGGGTGGCTTATAGCAATCAGCCCCAGCATTTT. Its protein product is CASSKGVAYSNQPQHF.